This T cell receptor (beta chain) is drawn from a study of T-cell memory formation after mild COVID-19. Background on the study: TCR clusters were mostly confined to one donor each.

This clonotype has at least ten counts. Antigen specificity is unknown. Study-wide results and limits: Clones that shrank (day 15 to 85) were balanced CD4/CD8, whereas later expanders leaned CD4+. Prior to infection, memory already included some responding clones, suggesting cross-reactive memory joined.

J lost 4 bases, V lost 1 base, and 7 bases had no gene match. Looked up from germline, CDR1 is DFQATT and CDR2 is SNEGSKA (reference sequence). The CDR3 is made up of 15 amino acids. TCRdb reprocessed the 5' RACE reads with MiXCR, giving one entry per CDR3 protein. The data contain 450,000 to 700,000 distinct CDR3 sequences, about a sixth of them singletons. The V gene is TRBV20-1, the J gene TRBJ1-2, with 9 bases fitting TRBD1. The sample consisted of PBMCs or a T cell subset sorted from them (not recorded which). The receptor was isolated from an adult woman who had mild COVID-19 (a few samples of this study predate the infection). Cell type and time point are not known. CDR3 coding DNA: TGCAGTGCTAGAGGCCCGACAGGGGGGAGCTATGGCTACACCTTC. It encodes CSARGPTGGSYGYTF.